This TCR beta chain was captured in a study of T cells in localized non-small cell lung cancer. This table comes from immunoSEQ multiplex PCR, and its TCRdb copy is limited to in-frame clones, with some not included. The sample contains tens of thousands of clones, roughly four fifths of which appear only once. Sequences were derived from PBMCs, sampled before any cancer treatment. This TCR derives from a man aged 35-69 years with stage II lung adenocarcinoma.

The DNA for the CDR3 is TGTGCCAGCAGTTCTAACAGGGGGCGGAGAGACGAGCAGTACTTC. Its protein product is CASSSNRGRRDEQYF. V gene TRBV11-2 combines with J gene TRBJ2-7, with TRBD1 identical over 9 bases. V gave up 6 bases and J gave up 5 bases; unmatched junction bases: 11. This CDR3 spans 15 amino acids. The germline gives CDR1 SGHAT, CDR2 FQNNGV.